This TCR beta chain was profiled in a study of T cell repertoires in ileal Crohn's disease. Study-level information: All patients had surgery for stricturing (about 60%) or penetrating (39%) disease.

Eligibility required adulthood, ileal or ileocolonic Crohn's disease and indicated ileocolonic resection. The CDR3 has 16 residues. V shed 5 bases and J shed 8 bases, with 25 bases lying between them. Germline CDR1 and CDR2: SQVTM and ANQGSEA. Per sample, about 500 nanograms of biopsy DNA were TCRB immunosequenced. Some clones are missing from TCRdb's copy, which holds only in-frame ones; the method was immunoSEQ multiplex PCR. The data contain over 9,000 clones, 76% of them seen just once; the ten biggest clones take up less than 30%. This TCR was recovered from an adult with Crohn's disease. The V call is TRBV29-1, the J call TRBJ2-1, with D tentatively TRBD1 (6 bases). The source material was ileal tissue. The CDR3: CSVTSPGHTSLDEQFF. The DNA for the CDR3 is TGCAGCGTTACTTCTCCGGGACACACCTCGCTGGATGAGCAGTTCTTC.